This TCR beta chain is from a study of T cells after yellow fever vaccination. Per the germline V gene, CDR1 is MGHRA and CDR2 is YSYEKL. V lost 1 base and J lost 7, with 13 bases in between. The CDR3 is made up of 15 amino acids. TCRdb ran MiXCR on the 5' RACE reads and lists one entry per CDR3 protein. This table has about 31,000 distinct CDR3 sequences, roughly a tenth appearing once. This receptor was taken from a young man who received the YFV17D yellow fever vaccine. Source: PBMCs, either bulk or a sorted T-cell subset (CD4+, CD8+, memory, or dextramer-sorted; not recorded which), taken about 2 weeks after the first yellow fever vaccination. The chain has TRBV4-1 and TRBJ1-4; a possible D gene is TRBD1 (5 bases). This CDR3 is CASSQGRGRGEKLFF. The CDR3 coding sequence is TGCGCCAGCAGCCAAGGTCGGGGAAGGGGTGAAAAACTGTTTTTT.